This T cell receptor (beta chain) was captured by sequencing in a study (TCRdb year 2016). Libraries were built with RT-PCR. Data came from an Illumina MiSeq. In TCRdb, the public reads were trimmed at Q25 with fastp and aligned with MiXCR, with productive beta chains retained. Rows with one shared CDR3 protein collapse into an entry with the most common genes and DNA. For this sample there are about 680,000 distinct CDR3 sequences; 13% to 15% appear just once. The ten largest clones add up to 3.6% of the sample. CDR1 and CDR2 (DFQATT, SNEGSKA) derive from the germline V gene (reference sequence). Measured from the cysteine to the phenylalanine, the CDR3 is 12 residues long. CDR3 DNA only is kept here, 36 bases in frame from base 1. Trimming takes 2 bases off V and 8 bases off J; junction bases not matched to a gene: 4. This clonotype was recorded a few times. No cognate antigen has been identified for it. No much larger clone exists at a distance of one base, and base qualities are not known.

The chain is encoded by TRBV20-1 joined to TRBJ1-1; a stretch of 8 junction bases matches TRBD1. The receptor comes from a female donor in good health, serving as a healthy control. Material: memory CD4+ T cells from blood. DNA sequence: TGCAGTGCTAGAACATCAGGGGGCGAAGCTTTCTTT. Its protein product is CSARTSGGEAFF.